This T cell receptor (beta chain) was identified during a study of spatial heterogeneity in lung cancer. Every TCR cDNA molecule carried a tag that served as a unique molecular identifier. MiXCR, applied by TCRdb to the 5' RACE reads, yields one record per CDR3 protein. The sample consists of about 23,000 distinct CDR3 sequences, 3% to 4% of them appearing once. Concerning this clonotype: It may be a read error: a sequence one base away is much more abundant.

The sample's time point: sample taken at primary tumor resection. Extraction of whole RNA from tumor, nontumor lung or frozen PBMC preceded unsorted sequencing. CDR1 is LNHDA, CDR2 SQIVND, per germline (reference sequence). This CDR3 contains 15 residues. The chain combines TRBV19 with TRBJ2-1; D remains ambiguous. This TCR was sampled from a female donor with early-stage non-small cell lung cancer. Sequences were derived from PBMCs, sampled at surgery. This CDR3 is CASSDTGSPYIEQFF. The CDR3 DNA follows: TGTGCCAGTAGCGATACCGGGTCCCCATACATTGAGCAGTTCTTC.